Presented here are 28 T cell receptor beta chains from one specimen sequenced in a study of cytotoxic CD8 clonotypes in ibrutinib-treated CLL (dated by TCRdb to the early 2020s). Preparation of the library involved the immunoSEQ multiplex PCR assay. The immuneACCESS repertoire file appears here via TCRdb, limited to in-frame rearrangements. These files lack a portion of the clones; in checked studies, under half of the deficit traces to unresolved V genes, and the cause of the others is not known. The sample table records more than 300,000 clones; more than 65% of these occur just once. The leading ten clones occupy under 8.5% of the sample. The sequenced sample was PBMCs, obtained before ibrutinib treatment. These receptors were collected from a human donor with chronic lymphocytic leukemia.

This chain uses TRBV9 with TRBJ2-2, with 14 bases lining up with TRBD2. V shed 4 bases, J shed 8 bases, and the junction held 16 bases outside the gene matches. The CDR3 totals 19 residues. Germline loops: CDR1 SGDLS, CDR2 YYNGEE. Here the CDR3 DNA reads TGTGCCAGCAGCAAGGGACTAGCGGGAGATTACGACTTGCTGGGGGAGCTGTTTTTT. Amino acids: CASSKGLAGDYDLLGELFF.

The chain recombines TRBV5-1 with TRBJ2-2; 7 bases agree with TRBD2. Germline V CDR1 and CDR2: SGHRS, YFSETQ. V was clipped by 4 bases and J by 6 bases; unmatched bases: 9. There are 15 residues in the CDR3. The CDR3 region is CASSQEGLDAGELFF. CDR3 DNA: TGCGCCAGCAGCCAGGAAGGACTAGACGCCGGGGAGCTGTTTTTT.

This clone was seen a handful of times. The DNA of the CDR3 is TGTGCCAGCAGTTATGATAGCGGGAGTTCCTACAATGAGCAGTTCTTC. Translating it yields CASSYDSGSSYNEQFF. The chain joins TRBV6-6 to TRBJ2-1, with 9 bases aligning to TRBD2. In germline, CDR1 is MNHNY, CDR2 SVGAGI (reference sequence). V shed 3 bases and J 1 base; nucleotides not matched to a gene: 4. This CDR3 has 16 residues.

The genes are TRBV9 and TRBJ2-3, with no clear D. V was shortened by 0 bases and J by 8 bases, with 4 bases between the two germline ends. The V gene's germline CDR1 is SGDLS and CDR2 YYNGEE. The length of the CDR3 is 11 residues. The CDR3 DNA follows: TGTGCCAGCAGCGTAGGCTCTACGCAGTATTTT. It codes for CASSVGSTQYF. Looking up the rest from reference TRBV9 and TRBJ2-3 gives the full variable domain: DSGVTQTPKHLITATGQRVTLRCSPRSGDLSVYWYQQSLDQGLQFLIQYYNGEERAKGNILERFSAQQFPDLHSELNLSSLELGDSALYFCASSVGSTQYFGPGTRLTVL.

This clone occurred a few times. J is TRBJ1-3 and V is TRBV2; D possibly corresponds to TRBD1 (5 bases). Germline V CDR1 and CDR2: SNHLY, FYNNEI. This CDR3 is 16 amino acids long. Trimming took 6 bases from V and 0 from J, leaving 15 bases between them. In DNA, the CDR3 is TGTGCCAGCAGGTACGGGACCGAACCCTCTGGAAACACCATATATTTT. Its translation: CASRYGTEPSGNTIYF.

The chain uses TRBV4-1 and TRBJ1-3; TRBD1 matches at 7 bases. Germline assignment: CDR1 MGHRA and CDR2 YSYEKL. This CDR3 has 15 amino acids. V gave up 2 bases and J gave up 4 bases; unmatched junction bases: 5. Here the CDR3 reads CASSQQGVMGNTIYF. The CDR3 DNA sequence: TGCGCCAGCAGCCAACAGGGGGTGATGGGAAACACCATATATTTT.

This clone was seen more than once but under ten times. The CDR3 bases are TGTGCCACCAGCAGAGGGGCTAGCGGGAACTACGAGCAGTACTTC. Residues: CATSRGASGNYEQYF. The genes are TRBV15 and TRBJ2-7; 9 bases fit TRBD2. Germline lookup yields CDR1 LNHNV and CDR2 YYDKDF (reference sequence). This CDR3 region has 15 residues. Trimming removed 1 base from V and 3 bases from J; junction bases left unmatched: 4.

The chain couples TRBV11-3 to TRBJ2-7; no clear D. The CDR3 covers 15 residues. The V and J ends lost 4 bases and 0 bases respectively, with 13 bases between them. Germline CDR1 and CDR2: SGHNT and YENEEA. The CDR3 nucleotides read TGTGCCAGCAGCTACGGGCCGGCGCCCTCCTACGAGCAGTACTTC. Its protein product is CASSYGPAPSYEQYF.

This clone has a handful of counts. The chain employs TRBV5-1 and TRBJ2-2; 7 nucleotides match TRBD1. The CDR3 consists of 14 residues. V lost 5 bases to trimming and J lost 2 bases; unmatched junction nucleotides: 3. Germline CDR1 SGHRS, CDR2 YFSETQ. This CDR3 is CASRGQANTGELFF. The CDR3 region has the DNA TGCGCCAGCAGAGGACAGGCCAACACCGGGGAGCTGTTTTTT.

The rearrangement joins TRBV5-1 to TRBJ2-3, with D maybe TRBD2 (7 bases). The CDR3 has 19 amino acids. Germline CDR1 and CDR2: SGHRS and YFSETQ. Deletions cut 4 bases from V and 2 bases from J, with 26 bases between. The CDR3 DNA is TGCGCCAGCAGCCCAAGGACCCAGATCGGGGGGCGACACACAGATACGCAGTATTTT. Its protein product is CASSPRTQIGGRHTDTQYF.

The V gene is TRBV6-1, the J gene TRBJ1-2; no clear D gene. The V gene lost 7 bases and the J gene lost 10 bases, with 13 bases spanning the gap. The CDR3 runs to 11 residues. CDR1 and CDR2 (germline): MNHNS, SASEGT. DNA of the CDR3: TGTGCCAGCACCTCGGTGGAGGACTACACCTTC. Residues: CASTSVEDYTF.

Only a few counts were recorded for this clone. The rearrangement uses TRBV5-1 and TRBJ2-7, with TRBD1 as a possible D gene (6 bases). The CDR3 is 14 residues long. Between the trimmed V and J ends, which lost 2 bases and 0 bases, there was a span of 9 bases. Germline CDR1 is SGHRS and CDR2 is YFSETQ. This CDR3 reads CASSLQGSSYEQYF. CDR3 in DNA: TGCGCCAGCAGCTTACAGGGTAGCTCCTACGAGCAGTACTTC.

The CDR3 nucleotides are TGCAGCGCCGTGACTAGCGGTACCTACGAGCAGTACTTC. It translates to CSAVTSGTYEQYF. The rearrangement uses TRBV29-1 and TRBJ2-7, with 9 bases identical to TRBD2. Germline V gene lookup returns CDR1 SQVTM and CDR2 ANQGSEA. The CDR3 extends over 13 amino acids. V shed 7 bases and J 2 bases; nucleotides not matched to a gene: 6.

J is TRBJ1-1 and V is TRBV6-1; TRBD1 agrees at 8 bases. This CDR3 is built from 13 residues. Germline assignment: CDR1 MNHNS and CDR2 SASEGT. Losses at the gene ends were 2 bases for V and 4 bases for J; bases not matched to a gene: 0. CDR3: CASSEQGATEAFF. The CDR3 coding sequence is TGTGCCAGCAGTGAACAGGGGGCCACTGAAGCTTTCTTT.

V usage is TRBV27 and J usage is TRBJ2-1; D ambiguous. With 3 bases removed from V and 3 bases from J, the gap between germline ends came to 12 bases. This CDR3 has 15 residues. Germline V lookup: CDR1 MNHEY, CDR2 SMNVEV (reference sequence). CDR3 amino acids: CASSFDRTLYNEQFF. As DNA, the CDR3 is TGTGCCAGCAGTTTCGACCGGACCCTCTACAATGAGCAGTTCTTC.

J is TRBJ1-3 and V is TRBV5-5, with D uncertain. V was shortened by 4 bases and J by 0 bases, with 14 bases between the two germline ends. Germline V gene data show CDR1 as SGHKS and CDR2 as YYEKEE (reference sequence). The CDR3 extends over 16 amino acids. The CDR3 DNA is TGTGCCAGCAGCCAGACCCAGGTCCCCTCTGGAAACACCATATATTTT. It translates to CASSQTQVPSGNTIYF.

This rearrangement joins TRBV15 to TRBJ2-7, with D tentatively TRBD2 (5 bases). Germline lookup yields CDR1 LNHNV and CDR2 YYDKDF (reference sequence). CDR3 length equals 13 residues. V was trimmed by 3 bases and J by 7 bases, leaving 13 bases between them. The CDR3 loop is CATSRFREGEQYF. DNA for the CDR3: TGTGCCACCAGCAGGTTCCGAGAGGGAGAGCAGTACTTC.

The J gene is TRBJ2-7, the V gene TRBV6-8, with 10 bases aligning to TRBD1. V lost 6 bases and J lost 3; bases outside the gene matches: 8. The CDR3 runs to 15 residues. The V gene's germline CDR1 is MNHGY and CDR2 SAAAGT. The CDR3 DNA sequence: TGTGCCAGCAGGGGGACAGGGGTAATATACTACGAGCAGTACTTC. It translates to CASRGTGVIYYEQYF.

This sequence joins TRBV6-6 and TRBJ1-2, with a possible D match to TRBD1 (6 bases). Germline V gene sequence: CDR1 MNHNY, CDR2 SVGAGI (reference sequence). This CDR3 is 13 amino acids long. V gave up 7 bases and J gave up 4 bases, with 13 bases separating them. CDR3 sequence (DNA): TGTGCCAGCAAACAGGGCATAACCTATGGCTACACCTTC. Translation: CASKQGITYGYTF.

The V and J genes are TRBV5-4 and TRBJ2-1, with TRBD2 matching over 7 bases. The V and J ends lost 1 base and 10 bases, in that order; junction bases with no gene match: 8. Germline loops: CDR1 SGHNT, CDR2 YYREEE (reference sequence). CDR3 length: 14 residues. CDR3: CASSLPSGPREQFF. The CDR3 nucleotides are TGTGCCAGCAGCTTGCCTAGCGGCCCCAGGGAGCAGTTCTTC.

In this sample, this clone turned up a few times. The chain combines TRBV9 with TRBJ1-2; 7 bases align to TRBD1. The CDR3 consists of 11 residues. V lost 3 bases and J lost 9; bases outside the gene matches: 2. From germline, CDR1 is SGDLS and CDR2 YYNGEE. CDR3 loop: CASSGQGSYTF. As DNA, the CDR3 is TGTGCCAGCAGCGGACAGGGAAGCTACACCTTC. The whole variable domain, remainder taken from reference TRBV9 and TRBJ1-2, is DSGVTQTPKHLITATGQRVTLRCSPRSGDLSVYWYQQSLDQGLQFLIQYYNGEERAKGNILERFSAQQFPDLHSELNLSSLELGDSALYFCASSGQGSYTFGSGTRLTVV.

The genes are TRBV29-1 and TRBJ2-2; 7 bases map to TRBD2. The CDR3 is 14 residues long. The germline V gene has CDR1 SQVTM and CDR2 ANQGSEA. Trimming at V came to 4 bases and at J to 1 base, leaving 3 bases not matched to a gene. CDR3 in DNA: TGCAGCGTTGTAGCTAGCGGGAACACCGGGGAGCTGTTTTTT. This gives the protein CSVVASGNTGELFF.

V gene TRBV27 combines with J gene TRBJ2-5, with 7 bases aligning to TRBD2. This CDR3 is 13 amino acids long. Germline V lookup: CDR1 MNHEY, CDR2 SMNVEV (reference sequence). The V and J ends lost 5 bases and 3 bases, in that order; junction bases with no gene match: 3. For the CDR3, the DNA is TGTGCCAGCAGTCGGGACTACGAAGAGACCCAGTACTTC. Translation gives CASSRDYEETQYF.

Only a few counts were recorded for this clone. V and J are TRBV6-4 and TRBJ2-1, with 9 bases identical to TRBD2. This CDR3 comprises 19 residues. Trimming cost V 2 bases and J 6 bases; bases outside gene matches: 17. Germline lookup yields CDR1 MRHNA and CDR2 SNTAGT. CDR3 in DNA: TGTGCCAGCAGTGACCAGGTTTTTAGGACTAGCGCAACCCCCAATGAGCAGTTCTTC. Protein product: CASSDQVFRTSATPNEQFF.

The chain recombines TRBV4-2 with TRBJ2-7, with D possibly called TRBD1 or TRBD2 (5 bases each). The V gene's germline CDR1 is LGHNA and CDR2 YNFKEQ. The CDR3 covers 16 residues. Trimming removed 0 bases from V and 2 bases from J, with 14 bases in between. This chain's CDR3 is CASSQDPAGTPYEQYF. As DNA, the CDR3 is TGTGCCAGCAGCCAAGATCCGGCTGGGACCCCCTACGAGCAGTACTTC.

The genes are TRBV15 and TRBJ1-5; D possibly corresponds to TRBD1 (5 bases). This CDR3 is built from 15 residues. Germline assignment: CDR1 LNHNV and CDR2 YYDKDF (reference sequence). The ends were cut back, 1 base at V and 5 bases at J, with 12 bases in the middle. This CDR3 is CATSRAGGRYQPQHF. CDR3 nucleotide sequence: TGTGCCACCAGCAGAGCCGGGGGTCGTTATCAGCCCCAGCATTTT.

The chain links TRBV7-3 to TRBJ2-3; 10 bases are shared with TRBD2. Germline V CDR1 and CDR2: SGHTA, FQGTGA. This CDR3 spans 16 amino acids. The J segment lost 4 bases and the V segment lost 5 bases, leaving 9 bases of the junction unmatched. In nucleotides, the CDR3 is TGTGCCAGCAGCCCAAGCGGGAGGGCCAACGCAGATACGCAGTATTTT. The encoded protein is CASSPSGRANADTQYF.

The rearrangement uses TRBV5-1 and TRBJ1-4; 8 bases line up with TRBD1. The germline CDR1 and CDR2 sequences are SGHRS and YFSETQ. The CDR3 sequence is 17 residues long. V lost 0 bases and J lost 6; bases outside the gene matches: 10. The CDR3, as DNA: TGCGCCAGCAGCTTGGGGAGACAGGGGAAGACTGATGAAAAACTGTTTTTT. Amino acids: CASSLGRQGKTDEKLFF.